One and the same sample provided the 16 T cell receptor beta chains below, sequenced in a study of T cell changes during pregnancy in multiple sclerosis. Here immunoSEQ multiplex PCR was the method, and the copy in TCRdb shows in-frame clones only, minus some. Found here are tens of thousands of clones, 85% to 95% of them singletons; the top ten hold around 0.39%. Sequencing used CD4+ T cells from peripheral blood mononuclear cells, obtained after pregnancy. The receptors shown here come from a female donor with multiple sclerosis, enrolled in a pregnancy study.

DNA for the CDR3: TGTGCCAGCAGGTGGACTAGAGCTGGGGAGCAGTACTTC. This encodes CASRWTRAGEQYF. The J gene is TRBJ2-7, the V gene TRBV27, with TRBD2 matching 7 bases. The CDR3 sequence is 13 residues long. J lost 7 bases, V lost 6 bases, and 9 bases had no gene match. Germline CDR1 is MNHEY and CDR2 is SMNVEV (reference sequence).

This chain links TRBV6-5 with TRBJ1-2, with TRBD1 as a possible D gene (6 bases). V was trimmed by 4 bases and J by 3 bases, leaving 15 bases between them. The CDR3 consists of 15 residues. Per germline, CDR1 MNHEY and CDR2 SVGAGI. The CDR3 DNA reads TGTGCCAGCAGTTCAACAGGGCCCCCGGACTATGGCTACACCTTC. This codes for CASSSTGPPDYGYTF.

This clone was detected once. The rearrangement uses TRBV23-1 and TRBJ2-6; 7 bases match TRBD1. TRBV23-1 is assigned to the ORF class and has an uncertain function. The CDR3 extends over 20 amino acids. J was trimmed by 0 bases and V by 1 base; bases with no gene match: 12. The CDR3 sequence: CASSQLVRDSFSSGANVLTF. In DNA, the CDR3 is TGCGCCAGCAGTCAATTAGTGAGGGACAGCTTCTCCTCTGGGGCCAACGTCCTGACTTTC.

The chain recombines TRBV6-1 with TRBJ2-1, with a possible D match to TRBD1 (6 bases). V lost 4 bases to trimming and J lost 2 bases, with 15 bases between them. Germline V gene sequence: CDR1 MNHNS, CDR2 SASEGT. The CDR3 runs 16 residues. In nucleotides, the CDR3 is TGTGCCAGCAGTGGTCTACCGGGACACCCCTACAATGAGCAGTTCTTC. Translated: CASSGLPGHPYNEQFF.

This chain links TRBV10-3 with TRBJ2-3; the match to TRBD2 covers 10 bases. Trimming at V came to 6 bases and at J to 4 bases, leaving 4 bases not matched to a gene. The CDR3 runs 14 residues. CDR1 ENHRY and CDR2 SYGVKD come from the germline V gene. The CDR3 spells CAISRLAGADTQYF. CDR3 nucleotides: TGTGCCATCAGCAGGCTAGCGGGAGCAGATACGCAGTATTTT.

The chain has TRBV14 and TRBJ1-1; D might be TRBD1 (6 bases). Trimming took off 2 bases at V and 3 bases at J, with 10 bases between the two ends. The CDR3 covers 14 residues. The germline CDR1 and CDR2 sequences are SGHDN and FVKESK. This chain's CDR3 is CASSQQGKYTEAFF. The DNA of the CDR3 is TGTGCCAGCAGCCAACAGGGGAAATACACTGAAGCTTTCTTT.

This sequence joins TRBV5-6 and TRBJ1-2; unclear D gene. Looked up from germline, CDR1 is SGHDT and CDR2 is YYEEEE. The V end was cut by 0 bases, the J end by 0 bases, with 9 bases between. This CDR3 is built from 15 residues. In DNA form, the CDR3 reads TGTGCCAGCAGCTTGGTAGCAAATACTAACTATGGCTACACCTTC. This codes for CASSLVANTNYGYTF.

The rearrangement uses TRBV5-1 and TRBJ1-2; 8 positions match TRBD1. Germline CDR1 reads SGHRS; CDR2 reads YFSETQ. The J segment lost 0 bases and the V segment lost 4 bases, leaving 20 bases of the junction unmatched. This CDR3 has 20 residues. CDR3 residues: CASSLDQWDRSDGSNYGYTF. The CDR3 nucleotides are TGCGCCAGCAGCCTCGACCAGTGGGACAGGTCAGATGGGTCTAACTATGGCTACACCTTC.

The rearrangement uses TRBV13 and TRBJ2-7; 9 bases match TRBD1. Germline V lookup: CDR1 PRHDT, CDR2 FYEKMQ (reference sequence). The CDR3 is 16 residues long. Trimming removed 5 bases from V and 3 bases from J; junction bases left unmatched: 11. The DNA of the CDR3 is TGTGCCAGCAGCCCGCGGCCCGGGACAGGGTTCTACGAGCAGTACTTC. Protein sequence: CASSPRPGTGFYEQYF.

V and J are TRBV5-6 and TRBJ1-5; D is perhaps TRBD1 (5 bases). V dropped 4 bases and J dropped 7 bases, with 21 bases sitting between them. CDR1 and CDR2 from the germline V gene are SGHDT and YYEEEE. The CDR3 loop spans 16 amino acids. The CDR3, as DNA: TGTGCCAGCAGCCAACTAGCCGCGGGGGTGCGGCAGCCCCAGCATTTT. Amino acid sequence: CASSQLAAGVRQPQHF.

This chain uses TRBV28 with TRBJ2-7, with D perhaps matching TRBD1 (5 bases). This CDR3 comprises 13 residues. In germline, CDR1 is MDHEN, CDR2 SYDVKM. Trimming left V 6 bases short and J 4 bases short, with 13 bases between. The CDR3 DNA follows: TGTGCCAGCAGCAAGGGGTCTACGTACGAGCAGTACTTC. This encodes CASSKGSTYEQYF.

V usage is TRBV5-1 and J usage is TRBJ1-4; D not resolved. Germline CDR1 is SGHRS and CDR2 is YFSETQ. V was shortened by 1 base and J by 1 base, with 11 bases between the two germline ends. The CDR3 is made up of 16 amino acids. The chain's CDR3 is CASSLSPFVTNEKLFF. CDR3 DNA: TGCGCCAGCAGCTTGTCCCCTTTTGTAACTAATGAAAAACTGTTTTTT.

This chain joins TRBV29-1 and TRBJ1-2; D remains unclear. The germline CDR1 and CDR2 sequences are SQVTM and ANQGSEA. The germline V and J ends were trimmed by 7 bases and 8 bases, with 5 bases remaining between them. The CDR3 consists of 8 residues. The CDR3 nucleotides are TGCAGCGCTGGCGGCTACACCTTC. Residues: CSAGGYTF.

This chain uses TRBV19 with TRBJ1-4; 8 bases match TRBD1. Germline V gene sequence: CDR1 LNHDA, CDR2 SQIVND (reference sequence). CDR3 length equals 20 residues. The V and J ends lost 4 bases and 0 bases, in that order; junction bases with no gene match: 16. Here the CDR3 reads CASSRGSTGDVGATNEKLFF. CDR3 nucleotide sequence: TGTGCCAGTAGTAGAGGCTCGACAGGGGATGTAGGAGCAACTAATGAAAAACTGTTTTTT.

The chain links TRBV5-1 to TRBJ1-1, with D unresolved. Trimming took 0 bases from V and 5 from J, leaving 11 bases between them. This CDR3 has 14 amino acids. CDR1 and CDR2 from the germline V gene are SGHRS and YFSETQ. The CDR3 here is CASSLADGGTEAFF. CDR3 DNA sequence: TGCGCCAGCAGCTTGGCAGACGGAGGAACTGAAGCTTTCTTT.

The V gene is TRBV29-1, the J gene TRBJ2-1; D gene uncertain. The CDR3 totals 11 residues. The germline V gene encodes CDR1 SQVTM and CDR2 ANQGSEA. Trimming shortened V by 4 bases and J by 6 bases, and 7 bases separated the two germline ends. The CDR3 sequence is CSVGSRNEQFF. CDR3 nucleotide sequence: TGCAGCGTTGGTTCCCGCAATGAGCAGTTCTTC.